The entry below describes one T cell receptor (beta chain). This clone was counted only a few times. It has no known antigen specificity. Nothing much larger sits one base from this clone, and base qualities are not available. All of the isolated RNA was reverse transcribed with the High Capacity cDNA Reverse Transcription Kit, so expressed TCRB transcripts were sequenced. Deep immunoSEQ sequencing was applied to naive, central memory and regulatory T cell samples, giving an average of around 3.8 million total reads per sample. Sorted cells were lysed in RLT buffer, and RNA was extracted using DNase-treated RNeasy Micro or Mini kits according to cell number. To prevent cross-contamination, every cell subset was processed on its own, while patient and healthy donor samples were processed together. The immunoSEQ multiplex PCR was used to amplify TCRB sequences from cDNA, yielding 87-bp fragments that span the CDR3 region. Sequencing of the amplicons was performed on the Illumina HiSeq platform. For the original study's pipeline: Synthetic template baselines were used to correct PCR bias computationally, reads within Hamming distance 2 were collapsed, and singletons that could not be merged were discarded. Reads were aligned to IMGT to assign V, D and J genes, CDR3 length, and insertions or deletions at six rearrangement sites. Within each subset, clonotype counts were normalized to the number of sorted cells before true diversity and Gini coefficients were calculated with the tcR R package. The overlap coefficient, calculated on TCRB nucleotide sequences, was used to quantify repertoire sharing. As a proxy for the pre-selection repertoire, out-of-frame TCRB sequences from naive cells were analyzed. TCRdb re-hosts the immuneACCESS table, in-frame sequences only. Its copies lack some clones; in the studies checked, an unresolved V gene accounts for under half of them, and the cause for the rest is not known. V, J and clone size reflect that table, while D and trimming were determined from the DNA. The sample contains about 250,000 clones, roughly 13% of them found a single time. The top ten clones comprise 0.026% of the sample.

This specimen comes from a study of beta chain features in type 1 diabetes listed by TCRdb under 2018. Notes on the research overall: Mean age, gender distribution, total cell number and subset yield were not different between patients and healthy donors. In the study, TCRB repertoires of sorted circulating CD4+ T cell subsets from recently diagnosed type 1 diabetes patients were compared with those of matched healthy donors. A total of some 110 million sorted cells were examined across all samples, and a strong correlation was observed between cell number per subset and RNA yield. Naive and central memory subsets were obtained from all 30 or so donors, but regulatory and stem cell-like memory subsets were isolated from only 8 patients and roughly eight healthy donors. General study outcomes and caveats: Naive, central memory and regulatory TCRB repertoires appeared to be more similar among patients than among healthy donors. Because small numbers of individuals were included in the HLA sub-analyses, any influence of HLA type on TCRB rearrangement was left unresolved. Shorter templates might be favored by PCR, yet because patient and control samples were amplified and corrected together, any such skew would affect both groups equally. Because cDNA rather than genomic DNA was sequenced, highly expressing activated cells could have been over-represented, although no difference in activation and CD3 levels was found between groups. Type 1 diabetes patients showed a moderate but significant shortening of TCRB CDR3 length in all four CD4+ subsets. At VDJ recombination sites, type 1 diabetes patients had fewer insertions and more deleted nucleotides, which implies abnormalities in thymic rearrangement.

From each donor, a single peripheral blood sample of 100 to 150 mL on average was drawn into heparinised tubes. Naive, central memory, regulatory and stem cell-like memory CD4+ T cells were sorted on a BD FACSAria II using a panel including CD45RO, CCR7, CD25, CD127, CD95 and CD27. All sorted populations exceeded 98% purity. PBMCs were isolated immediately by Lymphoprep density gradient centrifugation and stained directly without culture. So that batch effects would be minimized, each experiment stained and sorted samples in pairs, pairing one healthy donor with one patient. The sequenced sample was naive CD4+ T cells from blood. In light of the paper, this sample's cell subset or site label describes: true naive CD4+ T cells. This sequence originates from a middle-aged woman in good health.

The CDR3 is CASSLSLASGGAPNEQFF. Read as DNA, the sequence is TGTGCCAGCAGCTTAAGCTTGGCTAGCGGGGGCGCCCCCAATGAGCAGTTCTTC. Recombination linked TRBV7-2 to TRBJ2-1; 10 bases in the junction line up with TRBD2. Measured from the cysteine to the phenylalanine, the CDR3 is 18 residues long. Just the 54-base CDR3 DNA is kept, in frame starting at base 1. CDR1 is given as SGHTA and CDR2 as FQGNSA, both from the germline V gene. At the junction V is shortened by 2 bases and J by 6 bases; bases outside the gene matches: 13.